Here is one TCR beta chain with its context. This sample was included in a study of blood T cell repertoires in COVID-19. CDR3 length: 16 amino acids. The germline V gene has CDR1 LGHNA and CDR2 YNFKEQ. The V and J ends lost 4 bases and 0 bases respectively, with 13 bases between them. The repertoire was sequenced with immunoSEQ multiplex PCR; TCRdb's copy has only in-frame clones and lacks some. The repertoire holds some 140,000 clones, with about 78% as singletons. The origin of this receptor is a man aged 55 to 70 who had recovered from COVID-19. This rearrangement joins TRBV4-2 to TRBJ1-3; D is undetermined. Material: peripheral blood. DNA of the CDR3: TGTGCCAGCAGCCTGGGTCAAGCGGGCTCTGGAAACACCATATATTTT. Encoded protein: CASSLGQAGSGNTIYF.